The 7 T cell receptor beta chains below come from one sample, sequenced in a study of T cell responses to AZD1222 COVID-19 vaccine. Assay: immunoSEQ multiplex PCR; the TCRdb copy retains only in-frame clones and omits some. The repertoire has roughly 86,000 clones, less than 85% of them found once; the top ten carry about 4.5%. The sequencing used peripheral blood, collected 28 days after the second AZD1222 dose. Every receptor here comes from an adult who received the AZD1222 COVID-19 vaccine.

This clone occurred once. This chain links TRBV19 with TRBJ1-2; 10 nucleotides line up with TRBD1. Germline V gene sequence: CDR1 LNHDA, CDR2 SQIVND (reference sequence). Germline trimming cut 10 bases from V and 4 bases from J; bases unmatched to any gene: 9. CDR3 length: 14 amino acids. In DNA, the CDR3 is TGTGCCACAAGAGACAGGGGGCATAGCTATGGCTACACCTTC. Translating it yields CATRDRGHSYGYTF.

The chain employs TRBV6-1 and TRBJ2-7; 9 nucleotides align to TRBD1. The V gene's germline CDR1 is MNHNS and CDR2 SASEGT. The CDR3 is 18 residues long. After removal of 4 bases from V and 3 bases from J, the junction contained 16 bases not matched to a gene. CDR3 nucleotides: TGTGCCAGCAGTGGCGGTGGGACAGGGCGCTACTCCTTCTACGAGCAGTACTTC. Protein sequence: CASSGGGTGRYSFYEQYF.

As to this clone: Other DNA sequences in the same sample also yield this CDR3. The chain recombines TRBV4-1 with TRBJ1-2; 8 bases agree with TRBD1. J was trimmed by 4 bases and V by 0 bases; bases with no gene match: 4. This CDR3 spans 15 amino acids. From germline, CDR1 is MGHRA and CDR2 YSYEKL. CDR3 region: CASSQDPGQGYGYTF. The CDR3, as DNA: TGCGCCAGCAGCCAAGACCCCGGACAGGGCTATGGCTACACCTTC.

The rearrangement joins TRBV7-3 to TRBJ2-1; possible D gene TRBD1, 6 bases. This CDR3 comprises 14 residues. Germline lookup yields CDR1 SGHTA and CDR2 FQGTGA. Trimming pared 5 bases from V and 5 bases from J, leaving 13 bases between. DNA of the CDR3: TGTGCCAGCAGCGTCCGGGACACGGACAATGAGCAGTTCTTC. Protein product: CASSVRDTDNEQFF. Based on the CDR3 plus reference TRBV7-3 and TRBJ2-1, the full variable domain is GAGVSQTPSNKVTEKGKYVELRCDPISGHTALYWYRQSLGQGPEFLIYFQGTGAADDSGLPNDRFFAVRPEGSVSTLKIQRTERGDSAVYLCASSVRDTDNEQFFGPGTRLTVL.

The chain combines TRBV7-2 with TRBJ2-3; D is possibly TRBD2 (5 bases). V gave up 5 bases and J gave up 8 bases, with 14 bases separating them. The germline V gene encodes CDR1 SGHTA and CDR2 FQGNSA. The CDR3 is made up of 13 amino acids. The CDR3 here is CASSGTRFGTQYF. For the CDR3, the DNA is TGTGCCAGCAGCGGAACTAGGTTCGGTACGCAGTATTTT.

The CDR3 is CASSIRLAGSGANVLTF. CDR3 nucleotides: TGTGCCAGTAGTATTAGACTAGCGGGCTCTGGGGCCAACGTCCTGACTTTC. The chain has TRBV19 and TRBJ2-6, with TRBD2 identical over 10 bases. Germline V gene lookup returns CDR1 LNHDA and CDR2 SQIVND (reference sequence). V shed 3 bases, J shed 0 bases, and the junction held 2 bases outside the gene matches. The CDR3 has 17 residues.

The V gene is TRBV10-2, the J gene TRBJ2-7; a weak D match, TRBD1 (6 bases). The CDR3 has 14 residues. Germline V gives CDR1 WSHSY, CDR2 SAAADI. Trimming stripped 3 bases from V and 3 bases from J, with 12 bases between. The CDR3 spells CASSERTENYEQYF. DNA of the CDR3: TGCGCCAGCAGTGAAAGGACAGAGAACTACGAGCAGTACTTC.